Sequencing of this T cell receptor beta chain was carried out in a study of control samples from healthy donors and cancer patients. Measured with immunoSEQ multiplex PCR; TCRdb has only the in-frame clones, and not every one. This table has approximately 170,000 clones, around nine tenths appearing once. The material sequenced was blood. The clonotype comes from a man younger than 40 in good health.

The CDR3 nucleotides read TGTGCCAGCTCACCTATGAGTGGGGGGGTCAATGAGCAGTTCTTC. Protein: CASSPMSGGVNEQFF. The V gene is TRBV18, the J gene TRBJ2-1; 7 bases are a match to TRBD2. J gave up 6 bases and V 3 bases, and 8 bases lay outside the gene matches. The CDR3 sequence is 15 residues long. The germline CDR1 and CDR2 sequences are KGHSH and LQKENI.